This TCR beta chain originates from a study of cytomegalovirus exposure and HLA in healthy donors. Study-level background: An earlier analysis found some 120 million unique TCR beta sequences from approximately 170 million T cells.

Worth noting for this clone: Its target is not known.

Germline V gives CDR1 MNHEY, CDR2 SMNVEV (reference sequence). V lost 3 bases and J lost 7; bases outside the gene matches: 8. The CDR3 has 14 amino acids. Overall study findings and caveats: Within a later analysis, the majority of CMV-associated TCR beta chains appeared HLA-restricted. Clonal expansion was found to be greater in HLA-associated TCR beta chains than in equally common others in a later analysis. About 87% or about 30% of the time was how often most TCR beta V segments were productive, according to an earlier analysis.

Vbeta (60) and Jbeta (13) primers were used in the PCR. Clones were read by immunoSEQ multiplex PCR, and TCRdb kept only the in-frame ones, dropping some. Counted here are under 200,000 clones, approximately 80% occurring once; the ten biggest clones make up roughly 9.7%. The clonotype comes from a young man in good health and CMV-seropositive. The J gene is TRBJ1-2, the V gene TRBV27, with 7 bases that match TRBD1. Sequencing used PBMCs. In DNA, the CDR3 is TGTGCCAGCAGTTTCTCGCGGACAGGCATTGGCTACACCTTC. Translating it yields CASSFSRTGIGYTF.